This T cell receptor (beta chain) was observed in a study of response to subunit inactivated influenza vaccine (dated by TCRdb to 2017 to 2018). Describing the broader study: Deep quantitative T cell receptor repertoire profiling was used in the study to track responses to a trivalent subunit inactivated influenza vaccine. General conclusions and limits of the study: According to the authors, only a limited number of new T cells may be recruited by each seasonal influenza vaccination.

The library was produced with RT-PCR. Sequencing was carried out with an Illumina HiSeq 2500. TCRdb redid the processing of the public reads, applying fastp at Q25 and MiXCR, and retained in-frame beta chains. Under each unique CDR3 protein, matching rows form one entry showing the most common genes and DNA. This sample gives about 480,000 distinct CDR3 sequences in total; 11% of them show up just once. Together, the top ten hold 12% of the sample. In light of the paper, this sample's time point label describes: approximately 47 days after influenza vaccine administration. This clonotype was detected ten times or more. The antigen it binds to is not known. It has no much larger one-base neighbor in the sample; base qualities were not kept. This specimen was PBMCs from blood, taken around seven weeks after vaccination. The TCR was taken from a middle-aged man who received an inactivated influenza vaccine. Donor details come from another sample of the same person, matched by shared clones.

The CDR3 region reads CASSLDRHSSYEQYF. The bases are TGTGCCAGCAGCTTAGACAGGCACAGCTCCTACGAGCAGTACTTC. The rearranged segments are TRBV7-2 and TRBJ2-7, with a weak D call of TRBD1 (5 bases match). Counted from cysteine to phenylalanine, this CDR3 has 15 amino acids. Left in the record is the CDR3 DNA by itself, 45 bases read in frame from the first base. The germline V gene specifies SGHTA as CDR1 and FQGNSA as CDR2. The junction shows trimming of 1 base on V and 0 bases on J, plus 10 bases between the germline ends.